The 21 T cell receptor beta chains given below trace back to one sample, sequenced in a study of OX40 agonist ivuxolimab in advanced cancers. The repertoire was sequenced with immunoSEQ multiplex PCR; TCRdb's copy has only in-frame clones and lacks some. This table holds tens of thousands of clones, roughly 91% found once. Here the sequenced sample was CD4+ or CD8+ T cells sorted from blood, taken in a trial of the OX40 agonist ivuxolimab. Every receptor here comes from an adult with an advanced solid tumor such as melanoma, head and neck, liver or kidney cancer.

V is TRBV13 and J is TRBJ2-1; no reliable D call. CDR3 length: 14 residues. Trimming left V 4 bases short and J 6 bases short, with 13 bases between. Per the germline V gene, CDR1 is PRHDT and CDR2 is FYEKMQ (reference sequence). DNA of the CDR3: TGTGCCAGCAGCTCCCGGGTCCGAACCAATGAGCAGTTCTTC. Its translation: CASSSRVRTNEQFF.

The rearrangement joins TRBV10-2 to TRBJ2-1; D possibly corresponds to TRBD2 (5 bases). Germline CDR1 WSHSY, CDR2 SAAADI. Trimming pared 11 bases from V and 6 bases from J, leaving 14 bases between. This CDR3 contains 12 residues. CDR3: CARSDRGNEQFF. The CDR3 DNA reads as TGCGCCCGGTCCGACCGGGGCAATGAGCAGTTCTTC.

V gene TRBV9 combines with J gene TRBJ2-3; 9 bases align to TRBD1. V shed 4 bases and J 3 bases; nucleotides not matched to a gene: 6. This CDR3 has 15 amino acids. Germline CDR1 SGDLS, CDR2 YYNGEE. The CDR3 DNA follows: TGTGCCAGCAGCAAACAGGGGGCAGGGACAGATACGCAGTATTTT. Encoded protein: CASSKQGAGTDTQYF. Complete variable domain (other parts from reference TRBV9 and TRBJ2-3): DSGVTQTPKHLITATGQRVTLRCSPRSGDLSVYWYQQSLDQGLQFLIQYYNGEERAKGNILERFSAQQFPDLHSELNLSSLELGDSALYFCASSKQGAGTDTQYFGPGTRLTVL.

The CDR3 protein is CASSVDGTSYEQYF. For the CDR3, the DNA is TGTGCCAGCAGCGTAGACGGGACCTCCTACGAGCAGTACTTC. This chain uses TRBV9 with TRBJ2-7; D may be TRBD1 or TRBD2 (5 bases each). CDR3 length equals 14 residues. Germline V gene sequence: CDR1 SGDLS, CDR2 YYNGEE. V dropped 0 bases and J dropped 0 bases, with 7 bases sitting between them.

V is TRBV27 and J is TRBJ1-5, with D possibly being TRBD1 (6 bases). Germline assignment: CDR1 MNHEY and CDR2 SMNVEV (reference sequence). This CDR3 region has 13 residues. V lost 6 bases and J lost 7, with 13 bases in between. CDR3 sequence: CASSWTEEQPQHF. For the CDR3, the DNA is TGTGCCAGCAGCTGGACAGAAGAGCAGCCCCAGCATTTT.

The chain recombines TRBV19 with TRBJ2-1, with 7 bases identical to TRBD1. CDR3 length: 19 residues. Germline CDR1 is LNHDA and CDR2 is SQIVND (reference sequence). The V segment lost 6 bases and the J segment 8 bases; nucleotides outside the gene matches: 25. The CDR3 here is CASRYTGVLKSLEVYEQFF. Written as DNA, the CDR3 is TGTGCCAGTAGATATACAGGGGTACTAAAGTCGTTAGAAGTCTATGAGCAGTTCTTC.

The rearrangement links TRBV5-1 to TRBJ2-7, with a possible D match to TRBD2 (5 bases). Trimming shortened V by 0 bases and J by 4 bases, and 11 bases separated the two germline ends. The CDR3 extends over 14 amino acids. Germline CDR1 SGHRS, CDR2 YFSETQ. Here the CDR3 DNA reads TGCGCCAGCAGCTTGGTGACGGGGTCGTACGAGCAGTACTTC. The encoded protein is CASSLVTGSYEQYF.

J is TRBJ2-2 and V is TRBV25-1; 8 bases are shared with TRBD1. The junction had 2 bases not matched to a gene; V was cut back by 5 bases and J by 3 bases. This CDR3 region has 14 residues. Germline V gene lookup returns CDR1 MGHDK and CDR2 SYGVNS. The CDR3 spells CASSQGQDTGELFF. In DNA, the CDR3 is TGTGCCAGCAGTCAGGGACAGGACACCGGGGAGCTGTTTTTT.

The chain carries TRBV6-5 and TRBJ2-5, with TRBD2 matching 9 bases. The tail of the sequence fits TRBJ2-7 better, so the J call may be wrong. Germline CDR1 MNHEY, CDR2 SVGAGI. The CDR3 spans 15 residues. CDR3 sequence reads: CASSYSTSGFYEQYF. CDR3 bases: TGTGCCAGCAGTTACTCGACTAGCGGCTTTTACGAGCAGTACTTC.

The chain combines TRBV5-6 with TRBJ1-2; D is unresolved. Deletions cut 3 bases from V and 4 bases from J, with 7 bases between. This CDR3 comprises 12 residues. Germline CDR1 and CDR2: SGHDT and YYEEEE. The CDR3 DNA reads TGTGCCAGCAGCTCGGGCCTCTATGGCTACACCTTC. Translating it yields CASSSGLYGYTF.

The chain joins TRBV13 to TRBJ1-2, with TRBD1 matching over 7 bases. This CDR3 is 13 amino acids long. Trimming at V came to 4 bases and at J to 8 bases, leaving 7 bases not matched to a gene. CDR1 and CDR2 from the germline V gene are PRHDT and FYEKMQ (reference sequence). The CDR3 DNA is TGTGCCAGCAGCTCCAGACAGGGCGGGGGCTACACCTTC. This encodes CASSSRQGGGYTF.

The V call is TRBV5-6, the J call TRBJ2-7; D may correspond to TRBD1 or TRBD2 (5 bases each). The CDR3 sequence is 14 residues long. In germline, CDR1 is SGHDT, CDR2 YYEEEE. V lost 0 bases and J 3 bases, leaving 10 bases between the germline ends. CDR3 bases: TGTGCCAGCAGCTTGGGAGTGGGGGACTACGAGCAGTACTTC. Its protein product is CASSLGVGDYEQYF.

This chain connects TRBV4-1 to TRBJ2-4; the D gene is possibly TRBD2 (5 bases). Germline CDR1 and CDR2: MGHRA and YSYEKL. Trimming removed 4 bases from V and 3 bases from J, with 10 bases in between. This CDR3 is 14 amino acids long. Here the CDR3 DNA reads TGCGCCAGCAGCCCGCGGGCGGACAAAAACATTCAGTACTTC. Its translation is CASSPRADKNIQYF.

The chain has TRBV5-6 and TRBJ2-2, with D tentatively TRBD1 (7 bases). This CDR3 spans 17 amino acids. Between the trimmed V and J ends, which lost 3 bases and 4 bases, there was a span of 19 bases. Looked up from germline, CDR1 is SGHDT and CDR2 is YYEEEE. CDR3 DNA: TGTGCCAGCAGCTCCTTAGGAGGGGGCTTGATCACCGGGGAGCTGTTTTTT. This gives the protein CASSSLGGGLITGELFF. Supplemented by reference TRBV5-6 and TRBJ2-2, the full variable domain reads DAGVTQSPTHLIKTRGQQVTLRCSPKSGHDTVSWYQQALGQGPQFIFQYYEEEERQRGNFPDRFSGHQFPNYSSELNVNALLLGDSALYLCASSSLGGGLITGELFFGEGSRLTVL.

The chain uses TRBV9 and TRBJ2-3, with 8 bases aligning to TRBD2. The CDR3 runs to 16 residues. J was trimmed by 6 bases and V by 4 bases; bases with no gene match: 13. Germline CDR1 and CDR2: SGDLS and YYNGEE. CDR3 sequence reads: CASSWGLAGGKDTQYF. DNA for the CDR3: TGTGCCAGCAGCTGGGGGCTAGCGGGTGGGAAGGATACGCAGTATTTT.

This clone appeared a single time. The CDR3 nucleotides are TGTGCCAGCAGCTCTAGCGGGAGGAGCACAGATACGCAGTATTTT. Its protein is CASSSSGRSTDTQYF. The V call is TRBV7-3, the J call TRBJ2-3, with 11 bases identical to TRBD2. This CDR3 is 15 amino acids long. Per germline, CDR1 SGHTA and CDR2 FQGTGA. V lost 4 bases, J lost 0 bases, and 0 bases stayed unmatched. The full variable domain, its missing parts supplied by reference TRBV7-3 and TRBJ2-3, is GAGVSQTPSNKVTEKGKYVELRCDPISGHTALYWYRQSLGQGPEFLIYFQGTGAADDSGLPNDRFFAVRPEGSVSTLKIQRTERGDSAVYLCASSSSGRSTDTQYFGPGTRLTVL.

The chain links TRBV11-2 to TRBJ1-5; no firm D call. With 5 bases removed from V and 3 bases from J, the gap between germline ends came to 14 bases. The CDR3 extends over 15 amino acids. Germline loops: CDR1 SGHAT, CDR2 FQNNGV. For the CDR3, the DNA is TGTGCCAGCAGCCCTGATCAGAGGTTCAATCAGCCCCAGCATTTT. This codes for CASSPDQRFNQPQHF.

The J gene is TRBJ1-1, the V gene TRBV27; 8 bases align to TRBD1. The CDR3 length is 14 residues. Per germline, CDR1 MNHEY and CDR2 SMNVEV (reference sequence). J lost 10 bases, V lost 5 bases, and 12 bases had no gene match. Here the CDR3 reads CASSPVTGDDLAFF. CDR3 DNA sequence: TGTGCCAGCAGTCCCGTGACAGGGGATGATTTAGCTTTCTTT.

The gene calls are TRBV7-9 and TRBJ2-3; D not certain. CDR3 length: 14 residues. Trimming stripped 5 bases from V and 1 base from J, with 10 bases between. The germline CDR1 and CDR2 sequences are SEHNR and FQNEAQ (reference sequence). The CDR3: CASSPKIRTDTQYF. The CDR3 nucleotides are TGTGCCAGCAGCCCTAAAATACGCACAGATACGCAGTATTTT.

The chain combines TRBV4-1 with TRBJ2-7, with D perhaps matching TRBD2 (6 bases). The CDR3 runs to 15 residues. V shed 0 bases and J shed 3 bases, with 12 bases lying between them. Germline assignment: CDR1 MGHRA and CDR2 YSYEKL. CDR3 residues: CASSQDGGTSYEQYF. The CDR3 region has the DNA TGCGCCAGCAGCCAAGATGGGGGGACGAGCTACGAGCAGTACTTC.

The CDR3 DNA follows: TGTGCCAGCAGCTTATTTCCCGGGGAGCTGTTTTTT. As protein: CASSLFPGELFF. V is TRBV7-6 and J is TRBJ2-2; D unclear. Trimming took off 2 bases at V and 6 bases at J, with 4 bases between the two ends. The CDR3 runs to 12 residues. From germline, CDR1 is SGHVS and CDR2 FNYEAQ.